The clone carrying this TCR beta chain occurred many times. Its specificity is not known. These data come from a study of breast tumors, draining lymph nodes, adjacent tissues. The study, taken as a whole, reports: Tumor and nontumor repertoires were significantly more similar in luminal-like than in basal-like breast cancer.

TCRdb reprocessed the multiplex PCR reads via MiXCR and lists one record per CDR3 protein. This table has about 220,000 distinct CDR3 sequences, less than 40% appearing once. Samples came from axillary lymph nodes draining the breast cancer. The TCR comes from a female donor with breast cancer. Some clones in this sample may be carry-over from other donors' samples. Sequences were obtained from axillary lymph node tissue.

CDR3 protein: CASSAQTRATNEKLFF. The CDR3 bases are TGTGCCAGTAGTGCCCAGACAAGGGCAACTAATGAAAAACTGTTTTTT. The gene calls are TRBV19 and TRBJ1-4; D is ambiguous. The germline V and J ends were trimmed by 5 bases and 0 bases, with 13 bases remaining between them. From germline, CDR1 is LNHDA and CDR2 SQIVND (reference sequence). The CDR3 extends over 16 amino acids.